The following is a T cell receptor (beta chain) sequence with its context. What it binds is unknown. Profiling relied on immunoSEQ multiplex PCR, and the TCRdb table lists in-frame clones only, not all of them. The sample records some 1,600,000 clones, 95% to 99% being singletons. These data originate in a study of shared clonotypes between healthy human individuals. Study summary: Samples came from a couple of female and three male donors aged 18 to 49.

The CDR3 runs 19 residues. Trimming took 3 bases from V and 0 from J; bases not matched to a gene: 8. Germline-derived CDR1 and CDR2 are MGHRA and YSYEKL. Investigators divided CD4+ cells into CD45RA+ naive and CD45RA-negative memory subsets. Findings and limits, study-wide: Genetic and exposure-history diversity was limited by the few donors. Sampling was confined to blood; repertoires within tissues likely differ.

The chain couples TRBV4-1 to TRBJ2-2; 12 bases align to TRBD1. The source is a man younger than 40 in good health. Specimen: naive CD4+ T cells sorted from blood. Subset here: CD45RA+ positively selected. The CDR3, as DNA: TGCGCCAGCAGCCACCCCGAGGGACAGGGGGCCTCGAACACCGGGGAGCTGTTTTTT. It translates to CASSHPEGQGASNTGELFF.